The 16 T cell receptor beta chains presented below share a single source sample, sequenced in a study of radiation and T cells in renal cell carcinoma. The protocol was immunoSEQ multiplex PCR, while the TCRdb copy is restricted to in-frame clones and leaves out a portion. The table shows about 77,000 clones, with roughly 83% occurring only once. Stated time point: blood 4 weeks post-SBRT, at nephrectomy. Treatment here: 15 Gy SBRT to primary tumor, nephrectomy 4 weeks later. The sequencing here drew on blood, taken from a patient whose treatment included radiotherapy and nephrectomy. These receptor sequences come from a woman aged 55 to 70 with renal cell carcinoma.

V and J are TRBV5-1 and TRBJ2-2; tentatively, D is TRBD1 (5 bases). Per the germline V gene, CDR1 is SGHRS and CDR2 is YFSETQ. V was clipped by 0 bases and J by 4 bases, with 13 bases between them. The CDR3 spans 16 residues. The CDR3 sequence: CASSLVAGQGTGELFF. The DNA for the CDR3 is TGCGCCAGCAGCTTGGTGGCAGGGCAGGGCACCGGGGAGCTGTTTTTT.

The chain employs TRBV5-6 and TRBJ1-2; no reliable D call. The germline CDR1 and CDR2 sequences are SGHDT and YYEEEE. The V end was cut by 0 bases, the J end by 4 bases, with 7 bases between. CDR3 length: 13 amino acids. The CDR3 bases are TGTGCCAGCAGCTTGGACAGTCCCTATGGCTACACCTTC. It is translated as CASSLDSPYGYTF.

The gene calls are TRBV5-1 and TRBJ1-2; TRBD1 matches 9 bases. V lost 4 bases, J lost 8 bases, and 6 bases stayed unmatched. The length of the CDR3 is 13 residues. Germline V gene data show CDR1 as SGHRS and CDR2 as YFSETQ. Written as DNA, the CDR3 is TGCGCCAGCAGCCGGACAGGGGCGGAGGGCTACACCTTC. Amino acids: CASSRTGAEGYTF.

The J gene is TRBJ2-1, the V gene TRBV7-3, with TRBD2 matching over 11 bases. Unmatched junction bases numbered 18, after V lost 4 bases and J lost 1 base. The germline CDR1 and CDR2 sequences are SGHTA and FQGTGA. The CDR3 is 21 amino acids. The CDR3 spells CASSSPLTSGSPYSSYNEQFF. The CDR3 DNA follows: TGTGCCAGCAGCTCCCCCCTCACTAGCGGGAGTCCCTACAGTTCCTACAATGAGCAGTTCTTC.

The chain joins TRBV7-2 to TRBJ1-1; D ambiguous. Germline CDR1 reads SGHTA; CDR2 reads FQGNSA. V gave up 2 bases and J gave up 3 bases, with 10 bases separating them. The CDR3 runs to 14 residues. The CDR3 nucleotides read TGTGCCAGCAGCTTAATGGCCCGGCACACTGAAGCTTTCTTT. It yields the protein CASSLMARHTEAFF.

This sequence joins TRBV7-3 and TRBJ2-1; tentative D call: TRBD2 (5 bases). The CDR3 is 18 amino acids. Germline V CDR1 and CDR2: SGHTA, FQGTGA. Trimming cost V 0 bases and J 0 bases, with 15 bases left between them. CDR3 loop: CASSLTTGSRVSYNEQFF. The CDR3 DNA follows: TGTGCCAGCAGCTTAACGACGGGATCACGGGTCTCCTACAATGAGCAGTTCTTC. Supplemented by reference TRBV7-3 and TRBJ2-1, the full variable domain reads GAGVSQTPSNKVTEKGKYVELRCDPISGHTALYWYRQSLGQGPEFLIYFQGTGAADDSGLPNDRFFAVRPEGSVSTLKIQRTERGDSAVYLCASSLTTGSRVSYNEQFFGPGTRLTVL.

V gene TRBV28 combines with J gene TRBJ2-5; perhaps TRBD1 as D (6 bases). Trimming left V 6 bases short and J 4 bases short, with 12 bases between. The CDR3 sequence is 13 residues long. Germline CDR1 is MDHEN and CDR2 is SYDVKM. Here the CDR3 reads CASRPQGLETQYF. The CDR3 region has the DNA TGTGCCAGCAGGCCGCAGGGGTTAGAGACCCAGTACTTC.

This clone has just a few counts. The chain links TRBV9 to TRBJ1-5, with D hard to call. Germline values: CDR1 SGDLS, CDR2 YYNGEE. V was clipped by 0 bases and J by 5 bases, with 12 bases between them. The CDR3 extends over 15 amino acids. The CDR3 sequence is CASSVEPGSHQPQHF. The CDR3 DNA reads TGTGCCAGCAGCGTAGAACCGGGGAGCCATCAGCCCCAGCATTTT.

V gene TRBV28 combines with J gene TRBJ2-5, with 9 nucleotides matching TRBD1. The CDR3 has 16 amino acids. With 5 bases clipped from V and 4 bases from J, the junction kept 11 bases outside the gene matches. Germline V gives CDR1 MDHEN, CDR2 SYDVKM. DNA for the CDR3: TGTGCCAGCAGTAGGCCGGGACAGGGATTACTAGAGACCCAGTACTTC. Translated: CASSRPGQGLLETQYF.

This clone was recorded a few times. V gene TRBV7-9 combines with J gene TRBJ1-6; D is perhaps TRBD1 (5 bases). The CDR3 loop spans 14 amino acids. The germline V gene encodes CDR1 SEHNR and CDR2 FQNEAQ (reference sequence). Trimming stripped 6 bases from V and 7 bases from J, with 13 bases between. DNA for the CDR3: TGTGCCAGCAGTACTGGGACCGAAAATTCACCCCTCCACTTT. Encoded protein: CASSTGTENSPLHF.

The chain employs TRBV5-1 and TRBJ2-1, with D perhaps matching TRBD2 (5 bases). Germline values: CDR1 SGHRS, CDR2 YFSETQ. V shed 0 bases and J shed 8 bases, with 6 bases lying between them. The CDR3 has 12 residues. The CDR3 here is CASSLDGDEQFF. CDR3 sequence (DNA): TGCGCCAGCAGCTTGGACGGGGATGAGCAGTTCTTC.

The chain is built from TRBV7-3 and TRBJ2-2; possible D gene TRBD2, 6 bases. The ends were cut back, 5 bases at V and 2 bases at J, with 15 bases in the middle. This CDR3 is 16 amino acids long. Germline CDR1 reads SGHTA; CDR2 reads FQGTGA. The CDR3 nucleotides are TGTGCCAGCAGCGGTTATGGAGGGGCTAACACCGGGGAGCTGTTTTTT. It translates to CASSGYGGANTGELFF.

This rearrangement joins TRBV10-1 to TRBJ1-5, with 11 bases lining up with TRBD1. The CDR3 contains 19 residues. J lost 1 base, V lost 0 bases, and 8 bases had no gene match. Germline CDR1 is WNHNN and CDR2 is SYGVQD (reference sequence). The CDR3 sequence: CASSESVRTGGGSNQPQHF. DNA for the CDR3: TGCGCCAGCAGTGAGTCTGTACGGACAGGGGGCGGAAGCAATCAGCCCCAGCATTTT.

V and J are TRBV18 and TRBJ2-3, with D possibly matching TRBD1 (6 bases). The germline V and J ends were trimmed by 5 bases and 2 bases, with 14 bases remaining between them. The CDR3 extends over 15 amino acids. Germline V gives CDR1 KGHSH, CDR2 LQKENI. The CDR3 loop is CASSTTGRFTDTQYF. The CDR3 DNA follows: TGTGCCAGCTCAACAACAGGGCGCTTCACAGATACGCAGTATTTT.

The gene calls are TRBV4-3 and TRBJ2-3; perhaps TRBD2 as D (7 bases). CDR1 and CDR2 from the germline V gene are LGHNA and YSLEER. The V end was cut by 0 bases, the J end by 3 bases, with 13 bases between. This CDR3 contains 16 residues. The chain's CDR3 is CASSQDRGGGTDTQYF. CDR3 nucleotide sequence: TGCGCCAGCAGCCAAGATCGAGGGGGGGGTACAGATACGCAGTATTTT.

This chain joins TRBV19 and TRBJ1-2; no definite D call. Germline V gene data show CDR1 as LNHDA and CDR2 as SQIVND (reference sequence). CDR3 length: 13 amino acids. V lost 9 bases and J 2 bases, leaving 13 bases between the germline ends. The CDR3 region has the DNA TGTGCCAGCAACCCGGGTACCAACTATGGCTACACCTTC. Amino acids: CASNPGTNYGYTF.